Listed below are T cell receptor beta chains from one sample, sequenced in a study of blood T cell repertoires in COVID-19. Generated by immunoSEQ multiplex PCR, the TCRdb table keeps only in-frame clones and is missing some. The data hold tens of thousands of clones, with around 77% observed a single time. The specimen sequenced was peripheral blood. The receptor set was obtained from a human donor in a cohort sampled during active COVID-19. Each CDR3 is given with its conserved first and last residue. Fields, in order: D gene, V gene, clone size, J gene, CDR3 DNA, CDR3 protein. D genes are given only for firm matches. The size entry is marked missing in some rows and otherwise reads once, few, many or a size class.

NA	TRBV6-5	NA	TRBJ1-2	TGTGCCAGCAGTCCGGGACTCTATGGCTACACCTTC	CASSPGLYGYTF
NA	TRBV18	NA	TRBJ1-1	TGTGCCAGCTCACCGGCGGTTATGAACACTGAAGCTTTCTTT	CASSPAVMNTEAFF
NA	TRBV7-2	NA	TRBJ1-5	TGTGCCAGCAGCTTAATGCAGGGCAATCAGCCCCAGCATTTT	CASSLMQGNQPQHF
NA	TRBV18	NA	TRBJ1-1	TGTGCCAGCTCACCCTCCGTTGCGCGGATGAACACTGAAGCTTTCTTT	CASSPSVARMNTEAFF
TRBD2	TRBV6-2/TRBV6-3	NA	TRBJ2-2	TGTGCCAGCAGTTACGGGCTGGGGGCGGGGGGCACGGGGGAGCTGTTTTTT	CASSYGLGAGGTGELFF
NA	TRBV5-1	NA	TRBJ2-7	TGCGCCAGCAGTCCTCAGGTTATGGACGAGCAGTACTTC	CASSPQVMDEQYF
TRBD2	TRBV6-1	NA	TRBJ2-1	TGTGCCAGCAGTGAGCGGCTAGCGGGGGTGGAGCAGTTCTTC	CASSERLAGVEQFF
NA	TRBV29-1	NA	TRBJ2-7	TGCAGCGTTGAGATACAGGCCAACTACGAGCAGTACTTC	CSVEIQANYEQYF
TRBD1	TRBV7-8	NA	TRBJ1-6	TGTGCCAGTCAACCCCGGACAGGGGGTTTTAATAATTCACCCCTCCACTTT	CASQPRTGGFNNSPLHF
TRBD1	TRBV6-1	NA	TRBJ1-2	TGTGCCAGCAGTGAACAGGGGGTTTACTATGGCTACACCTTC	CASSEQGVYYGYTF
TRBD2	TRBV9	NA	TRBJ2-1	TGTGCCAGCAGCGTAGGGGGAGGAGCGGGGACCTACAATGAGCAGTTCTTC	CASSVGGGAGTYNEQFF
NA	TRBV7-2	NA	TRBJ1-6	TGTGCCAGCAGCTCCTGGGGCTGGGATTCACCCCTCCACTTT	CASSSWGWDSPLHF
TRBD1	TRBV5-1	NA	TRBJ2-2	TGCGCCAGCAGCGAAGGACAGGTGAACACCGGGGAGCTGTTTTTT	CASSEGQVNTGELFF
TRBD1	TRBV30	NA	TRBJ2-5	TGTGCCTGGAGTCGGGGACAGGGGGAAGAGACCCAGTACTTC	CAWSRGQGEETQYF
NA	TRBV7-9	NA	TRBJ2-7	TGTGCCAGCAGCTTTTCCCCGGGACTCTTTCCTCGGGAGCAGTACTTC	CASSFSPGLFPREQYF
NA	TRBV7-2	few	TRBJ2-7	TGTGCCAGCAGTCAGGGGCCTTCCAACGAGCAGTACTTC	CASSQGPSNEQYF
TRBD1	TRBV19	NA	TRBJ2-3	TGTGCCAGTAGTTATACCGACAGGGCAGATACGCAGTATTTT	CASSYTDRADTQYF
TRBD1	TRBV7-9	NA	TRBJ1-4	TGTGCCAGCAGCCCCGGGACAGGGCGAGAAAAACTGTTTTTT	CASSPGTGREKLFF
NA	TRBV12-3/TRBV12-4	few	TRBJ1-5	TGTGCCAGCAGTTTTGGAGGGTCCCAGCCCCAGCATTTT	CASSFGGSQPQHF
TRBD1	TRBV28	NA	TRBJ1-4	TGTGCCAGCAGTGCTATAGGGGACAGGGCAGAAAAACTGTTTTTT	CASSAIGDRAEKLFF
TRBD2	TRBV6-2/TRBV6-3	once	TRBJ2-7	TGTGCCAGCAGTTACTCCGGGCGGGGGGGCCGCAACGAGCAGTACTTC	CASSYSGRGGRNEQYF
NA	TRBV27	few	TRBJ1-1	TGTGCCAGCAGTTTATTGGCAAACACTGAAGCTTTCTTT	CASSLLANTEAFF
NA	TRBV3-1/TRBV3-2	NA	TRBJ2-5	TGTGCCAGCAGCCAACCGGACTTGCAAGAGACCCAGTACTTC	CASSQPDLQETQYF
TRBD1	TRBV19	NA	TRBJ2-7	TGTGCCAGTAGTACCAGGACAGGGCGGGCCTACGAGCAGTACTTC	CASSTRTGRAYEQYF
NA	TRBV27	NA	TRBJ1-5	TGTGCCAGCACTCCACGTGGAGGGCGGAGCAATCAGCCCCAGCATTTT	CASTPRGGRSNQPQHF
NA	TRBV7-2	NA	TRBJ1-5	TGTGCCAGCAGCATTAGTTGGGGGGGAGGCCAGCCCCAGCATTTT	CASSISWGGGQPQHF
NA	TRBV5-6	once	TRBJ1-2	TGTGCCAGCAGCTTAGGCCGGAGAGCTAACTATGGCTACACCTTC	CASSLGRRANYGYTF
TRBD1	TRBV10-1	NA	TRBJ2-7	TGCGCCACCTACTCAAGAGGGACAGACGTTTCCTACGAGCAGTACTTC	CATYSRGTDVSYEQYF
TRBD2	TRBV10-1	NA	TRBJ2-2	TGCGCCAGCAGTGAGTCGGGAGGGACGAACACCGGGGAGCTGTTTTTT	CASSESGGTNTGELFF
NA	TRBV11-2	NA	TRBJ1-5	TGTGCCAGCAGCTTAGCGTCGTATAGCAATCAGCCCCAGCATTTT	CASSLASYSNQPQHF
TRBD1	TRBV9	NA	TRBJ2-5	TGTGCCAGCAGCGCAGGGGACAGGGGTCCGTGGACCCAGTACTTC	CASSAGDRGPWTQYF